The source of this T cell receptor beta chain is a study of T-cell memory formation after mild COVID-19. Study details: TCR clusters mostly belonged to single donors. Findings and caveats of the study: In second-wave clones peaking day 37, SARS-CoV-2 specificity remained unconfirmed.

TCRdb ran MiXCR on the 5' RACE reads and lists one entry per CDR3 protein. The sample lists about 180,000 distinct CDR3 sequences; less than 20% were seen once. As regards this clonotype: Its specificity is not known.

The CDR3 consists of 16 residues. V lost 5 bases to trimming and J lost 7 bases; unmatched junction nucleotides: 15. Germline loops: CDR1 SGHTA, CDR2 FQGNSA. The source material was PBMCs or a T cell subset sorted from them (not recorded which). This chain connects TRBV7-2 to TRBJ2-5; 8 bases map to TRBD2. The sequence derives from a man between 18 and 29 years old who had mild COVID-19 (a few samples of this study predate the infection). Cell type and time point are not known. CDR3 bases: TGTGCCAGCAGCCTAGGGCCAGCGGGGGCCGAGAGGACCCAGTACTTC. Amino acid sequence: CASSLGPAGAERTQYF.